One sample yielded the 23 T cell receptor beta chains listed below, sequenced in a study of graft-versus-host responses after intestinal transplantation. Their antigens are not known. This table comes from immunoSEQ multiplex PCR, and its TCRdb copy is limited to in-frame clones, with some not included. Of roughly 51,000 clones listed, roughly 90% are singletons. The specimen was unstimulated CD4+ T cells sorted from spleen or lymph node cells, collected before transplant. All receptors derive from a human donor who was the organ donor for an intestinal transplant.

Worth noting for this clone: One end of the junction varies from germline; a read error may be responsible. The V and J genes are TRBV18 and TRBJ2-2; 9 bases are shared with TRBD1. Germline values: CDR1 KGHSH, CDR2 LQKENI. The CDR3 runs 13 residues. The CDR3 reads CASSLQGAGELSF. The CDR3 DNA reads TGTGCCAGCTCACTACAGGGGGCCGGGGAGCTGTCTTTT.

CDR3: CASSPDRTVSGNTIYF. The CDR3 DNA sequence: TGTGCCAGCAGCCCAGATAGGACAGTCTCTGGAAACACCATATATTTT. The chain has TRBV9 and TRBJ1-3; possible D gene TRBD1, 6 bases. The CDR3 has 16 amino acids. CDR1 is SGDLS, CDR2 YYNGEE, per germline. V lost 4 bases and J lost 0, with 14 bases in between. The entire variable domain, with the rest obtained from reference TRBV9 and TRBJ1-3, is as follows: DSGVTQTPKHLITATGQRVTLRCSPRSGDLSVYWYQQSLDQGLQFLIQYYNGEERAKGNILERFSAQQFPDLHSELNLSSLELGDSALYFCASSPDRTVSGNTIYFGEGSWLTVV.

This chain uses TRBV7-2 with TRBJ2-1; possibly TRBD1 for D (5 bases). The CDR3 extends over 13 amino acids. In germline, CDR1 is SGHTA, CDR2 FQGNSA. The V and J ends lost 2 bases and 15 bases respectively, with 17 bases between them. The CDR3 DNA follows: TGTGCCAGCAGCTTACTTCTCTTGCAGGGTCTGTTCTTC. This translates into CASSLLLLQGLFF.

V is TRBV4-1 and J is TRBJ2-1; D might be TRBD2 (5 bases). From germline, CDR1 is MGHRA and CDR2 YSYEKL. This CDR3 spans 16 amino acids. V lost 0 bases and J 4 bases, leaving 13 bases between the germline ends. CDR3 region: CASSQERGSGYNEQFF. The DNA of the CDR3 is TGCGCCAGCAGCCAAGAGCGAGGGAGCGGTTACAATGAGCAGTTCTTC.

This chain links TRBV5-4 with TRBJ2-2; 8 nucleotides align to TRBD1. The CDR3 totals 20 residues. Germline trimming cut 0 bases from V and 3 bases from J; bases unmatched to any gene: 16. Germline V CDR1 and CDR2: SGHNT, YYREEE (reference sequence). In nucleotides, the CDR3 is TGTGCCAGCAGCTTGGGTTTTATGAGGAGCGGACAGGGTGACACCGGGGAGCTGTTTTTT. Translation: CASSLGFMRSGQGDTGELFF.

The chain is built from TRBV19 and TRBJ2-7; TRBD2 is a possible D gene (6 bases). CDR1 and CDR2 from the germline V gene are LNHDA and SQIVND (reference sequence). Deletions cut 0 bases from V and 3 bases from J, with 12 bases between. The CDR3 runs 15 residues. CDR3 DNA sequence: TGTGCCAGTAGTATAGACCTAGCGACATACTACGAGCAGTACTTC. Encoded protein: CASSIDLATYYEQYF.

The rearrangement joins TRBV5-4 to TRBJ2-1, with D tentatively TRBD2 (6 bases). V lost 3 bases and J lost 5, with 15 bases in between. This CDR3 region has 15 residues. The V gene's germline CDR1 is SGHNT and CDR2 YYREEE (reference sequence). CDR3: CASSSTSGSHNEQFF. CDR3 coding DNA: TGTGCCAGCAGCTCGACCTCCGGGAGCCACAATGAGCAGTTCTTC.

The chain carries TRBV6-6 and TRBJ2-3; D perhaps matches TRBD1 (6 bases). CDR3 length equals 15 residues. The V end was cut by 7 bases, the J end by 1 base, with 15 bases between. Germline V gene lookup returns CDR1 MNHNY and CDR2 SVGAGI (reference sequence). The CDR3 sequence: CASNPGELGTDTQYF. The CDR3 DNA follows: TGTGCCAGCAACCCAGGGGAGCTGGGCACAGATACGCAGTATTTT.

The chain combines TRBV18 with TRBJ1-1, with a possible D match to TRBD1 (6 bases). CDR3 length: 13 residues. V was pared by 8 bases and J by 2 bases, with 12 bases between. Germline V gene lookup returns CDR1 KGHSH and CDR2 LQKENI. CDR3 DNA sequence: TGTGCCAGCCTGATTGGGACAAACACTGAAGCTTTCTTT. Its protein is CASLIGTNTEAFF.

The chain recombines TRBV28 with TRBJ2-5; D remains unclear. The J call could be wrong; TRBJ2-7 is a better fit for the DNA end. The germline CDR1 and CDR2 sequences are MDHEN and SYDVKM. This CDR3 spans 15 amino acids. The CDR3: CASSLDVLGVYEQYF. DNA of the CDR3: TGTGCCAGCAGTTTAGACGTTCTAGGAGTCTACGAGCAGTACTTC.

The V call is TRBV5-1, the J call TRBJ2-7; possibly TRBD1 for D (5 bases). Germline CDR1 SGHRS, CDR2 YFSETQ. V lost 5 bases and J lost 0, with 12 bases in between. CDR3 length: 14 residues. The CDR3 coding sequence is TGCGCCAGCAGACGACAGCCCAGCTCCTACGAGCAGTACTTC. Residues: CASRRQPSSYEQYF.

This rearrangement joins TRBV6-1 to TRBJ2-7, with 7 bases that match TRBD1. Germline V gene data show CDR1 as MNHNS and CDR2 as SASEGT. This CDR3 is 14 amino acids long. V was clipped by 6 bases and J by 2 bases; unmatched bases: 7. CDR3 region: CASSIFQGAYEQYF. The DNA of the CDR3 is TGTGCCAGCAGCATCTTCCAGGGGGCCTACGAGCAGTACTTC.

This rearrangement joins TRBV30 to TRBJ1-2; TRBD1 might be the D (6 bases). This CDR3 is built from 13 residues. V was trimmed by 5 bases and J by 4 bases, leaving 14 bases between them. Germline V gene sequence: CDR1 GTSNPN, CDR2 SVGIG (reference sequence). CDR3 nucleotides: TGTGCCTGGTCTGGGGGCGGTTCCTATGGCTACACCTTC. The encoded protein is CAWSGGGSYGYTF.

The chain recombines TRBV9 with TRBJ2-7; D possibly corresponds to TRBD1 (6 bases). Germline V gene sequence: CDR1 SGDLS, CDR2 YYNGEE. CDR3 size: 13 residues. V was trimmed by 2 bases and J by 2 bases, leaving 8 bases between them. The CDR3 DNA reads TGTGCCAGCAGCGTCTCAGGGGCCTACGAGCAGTACTTC. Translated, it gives CASSVSGAYEQYF.

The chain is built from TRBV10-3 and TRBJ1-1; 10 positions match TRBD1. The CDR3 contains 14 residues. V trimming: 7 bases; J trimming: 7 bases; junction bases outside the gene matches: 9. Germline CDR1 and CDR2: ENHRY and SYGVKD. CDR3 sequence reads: CAIKVGTGVVEAFF. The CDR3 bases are TGTGCCATCAAAGTTGGGACAGGGGTAGTTGAAGCTTTCTTT.

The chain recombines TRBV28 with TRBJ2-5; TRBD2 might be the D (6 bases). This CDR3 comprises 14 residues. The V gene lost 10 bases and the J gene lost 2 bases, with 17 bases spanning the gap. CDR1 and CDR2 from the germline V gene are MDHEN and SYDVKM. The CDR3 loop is CAISSGLGQETQYF. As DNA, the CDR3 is TGTGCCATCTCCAGCGGGCTAGGGCAAGAGACCCAGTACTTC.

CDR3: CASSLARGGIRDTQYF. CDR3 DNA: TGTGCCAGCAGCTTAGCGCGGGGAGGGATTAGAGATACGCAGTATTTT. The chain is built from TRBV7-2 and TRBJ2-3; 7 positions match TRBD2. V dropped 0 bases and J dropped 5; count of bases not matched to a gene: 8. The CDR3 has 16 residues. CDR1 is SGHTA, CDR2 FQGNSA, per germline.

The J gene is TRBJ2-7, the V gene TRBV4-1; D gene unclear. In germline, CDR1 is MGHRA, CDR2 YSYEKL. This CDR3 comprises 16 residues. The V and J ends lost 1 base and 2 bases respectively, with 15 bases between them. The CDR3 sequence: CASSQGSTPPTYEQYF. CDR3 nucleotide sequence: TGCGCCAGCAGCCAAGGGAGCACCCCTCCGACCTACGAGCAGTACTTC.

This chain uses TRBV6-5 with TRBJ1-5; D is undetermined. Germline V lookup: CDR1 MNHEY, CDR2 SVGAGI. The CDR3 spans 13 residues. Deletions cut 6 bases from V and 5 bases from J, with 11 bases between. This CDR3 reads CASRYVGYQPQHF. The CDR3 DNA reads TGTGCCAGCAGGTACGTCGGTTATCAGCCCCAGCATTTT.

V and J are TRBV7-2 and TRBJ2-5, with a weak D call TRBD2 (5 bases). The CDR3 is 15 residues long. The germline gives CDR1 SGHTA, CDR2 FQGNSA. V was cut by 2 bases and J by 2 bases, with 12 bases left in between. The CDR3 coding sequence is TGTGCCAGCAGCTTACCAGGAGGCGCACAAGAGACCCAGTACTTC. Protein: CASSLPGGAQETQYF.

CDR3 coding DNA: TGTGCCAGCAGCTCCGGAAGGGAGTGGGCGAACACTGAAGCTTTCTTT. It codes for CASSSGREWANTEAFF. The chain links TRBV7-9 to TRBJ1-1; D call uncertain. The CDR3 totals 16 residues. Germline V gene sequence: CDR1 SEHNR, CDR2 FQNEAQ (reference sequence). Trimming took 4 bases from V and 1 from J, leaving 16 bases between them.

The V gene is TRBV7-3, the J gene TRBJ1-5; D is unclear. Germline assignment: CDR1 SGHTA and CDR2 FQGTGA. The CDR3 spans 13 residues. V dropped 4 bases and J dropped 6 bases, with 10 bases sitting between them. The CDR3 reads CASSSLPGQPQHF. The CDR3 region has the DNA TGTGCCAGCAGCTCGTTACCGGGTCAGCCCCAGCATTTT.

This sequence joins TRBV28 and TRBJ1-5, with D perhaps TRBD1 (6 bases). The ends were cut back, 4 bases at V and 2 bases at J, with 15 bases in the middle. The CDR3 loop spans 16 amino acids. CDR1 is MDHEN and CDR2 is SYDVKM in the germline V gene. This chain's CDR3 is CASSSPRRGGNQPQHF. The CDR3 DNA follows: TGTGCCAGCAGTTCCCCTCGCAGGGGCGGCAATCAGCCCCAGCATTTT. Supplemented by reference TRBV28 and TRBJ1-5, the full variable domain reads DVKVTQSSRYLVKRTGEKVFLECVQDMDHENMFWYRQDPGLGLRLIYFSYDVKMKEKGDIPEGYSVSREKKERFSLILESASTNQTSMYLCASSSPRRGGNQPQHFGDGTRLSIL.